The 30 T cell receptor beta chains below all came from one sample that was sequenced in a study of T cell responses to AZD1222 COVID-19 vaccine. Using immunoSEQ multiplex PCR, the repertoire was profiled, and TCRdb retains in-frame clones only, with some absent. This sample has 200,000 or so clones; 75% to 90% occur once, and the top ten carry 2.7%. Specimen: peripheral blood, collected on day 0 of MenACWY control vaccination. The source of these receptors is an adult in good health.

The J gene is TRBJ2-5, the V gene TRBV7-6; D gene unclear. V lost 2 bases and J 7 bases, leaving 17 bases between the germline ends. CDR1 and CDR2 (germline): SGHVS, FNYEAQ. The CDR3 sequence is 15 residues long. The CDR3 nucleotides are TGTGCCAGCAGCTTACCGGGCCAAAAGGCCCCGACCCAGTACTTC. Amino acids: CASSLPGQKAPTQYF.

The chain joins TRBV19 to TRBJ1-5; D is perhaps TRBD1 (5 bases). CDR3 length: 16 amino acids. Germline V gene lookup returns CDR1 LNHDA and CDR2 SQIVND (reference sequence). Trimming pared 1 base from V and 0 bases from J, leaving 10 bases between. The CDR3 region has the DNA TGTGCCAGTAGTATAGCGGGACTTCTTAGCAATCAGCCCCAGCATTTT. It yields the protein CASSIAGLLSNQPQHF.

The chain uses TRBV21-1 and TRBJ1-1. TRBV21-1 is assigned pseudogene status. The CDR3 length is 15 residues. CDR3: CASSRPRDWNTEAFF. CDR3 bases: TGTGCCAGCAGCAGACCCCGGGACTGGAACACTGAAGCTTTCTTT.

V gene TRBV7-9 combines with J gene TRBJ1-1, with D possibly TRBD1 on 5 matching bases. Per the germline V gene, CDR1 is SEHNR and CDR2 is FQNEAQ (reference sequence). The CDR3 sequence is 16 residues long. Trimming left V 3 bases short and J 1 base short, with 15 bases between. The CDR3 loop reads CASSFEHATANTEAFF. The DNA of the CDR3 is TGTGCCAGCAGCTTCGAACACGCGACAGCGAACACTGAAGCTTTCTTT.

The chain employs TRBV15 and TRBJ2-2, with unresolved D. CDR1 is LNHNV, CDR2 YYDKDF, per germline (reference sequence). This CDR3 region has 16 residues. V dropped 0 bases and J dropped 0 bases, with 8 bases sitting between them. The CDR3 sequence is CATSRDKDANTGELFF. The CDR3 DNA reads TGTGCCACCAGCAGAGATAAGGACGCGAACACCGGGGAGCTGTTTTTT.

The chain recombines TRBV19 with TRBJ2-1, with 9 bases lining up with TRBD2. V lost 7 bases to trimming and J lost 4 bases; unmatched junction nucleotides: 8. The CDR3 has 15 residues. Germline CDR1 and CDR2: LNHDA and SQIVND (reference sequence). Here the CDR3 reads CASTQERGVYNEQFF. For the CDR3, the DNA is TGTGCCAGTACCCAAGAGCGGGGGGTTTACAATGAGCAGTTCTTC.

The chain is built from TRBV7-9 and TRBJ1-3; no clear D. Between the trimmed V and J ends, which lost 1 base and 0 bases, there was a span of 4 bases. The CDR3 is 14 residues long. CDR1 SEHNR and CDR2 FQNEAQ come from the germline V gene (reference sequence). The CDR3 protein is CASSLETSGNTIYF. In nucleotides, the CDR3 is TGTGCCAGCAGCTTAGAAACCTCTGGAAACACCATATATTTT.

This clone has just a few counts. The CDR3 DNA reads TGTGCCAGCAGTGCGGACAGGGACACTGAAGCTTTCTTT. Translating it yields CASSADRDTEAFF. V gene TRBV2 combines with J gene TRBJ1-1; TRBD1 agrees at 8 bases. Germline V gives CDR1 SNHLY, CDR2 FYNNEI. The V and J ends lost 4 bases and 3 bases, in that order; junction bases with no gene match: 1. The CDR3 contains 13 residues.

This chain connects TRBV9 to TRBJ1-6, with D possibly matching TRBD1 (6 bases). This CDR3 is built from 15 residues. V lost 3 bases and J 7 bases, leaving 14 bases between the germline ends. The germline gives CDR1 SGDLS, CDR2 YYNGEE. The CDR3 DNA reads TGTGCCAGCAGCGGGCGGGAGGGGGGCAATTCACCCCTCCACTTT. It specifies CASSGREGGNSPLHF.

The chain carries TRBV27 and TRBJ2-1; a possible D gene is TRBD2 (6 bases). CDR3 length equals 17 residues. Trimming removed 4 bases at V and 6 bases at J, with 22 bases between. Germline assignment: CDR1 MNHEY and CDR2 SMNVEV (reference sequence). This chain's CDR3 is CASSSIGATSFTNEQFF. The CDR3 nucleotides are TGTGCCAGCAGTTCGATTGGTGCGACTAGTTTTACCAATGAGCAGTTCTTC.

V and J are TRBV29-1 and TRBJ2-5, with 9 bases aligning to TRBD2. Trimming cost V 2 bases and J 4 bases; bases outside gene matches: 5. Germline V gives CDR1 SQVTM, CDR2 ANQGSEA. The CDR3 totals 14 residues. The CDR3 protein is CSVELAGIRETQYF. CDR3 in DNA: TGCAGCGTTGAACTAGCGGGGATCCGAGAGACCCAGTACTTC.

The CDR3 region is CSVEIGQGDEQYF. The CDR3 DNA reads TGCAGCGTTGAAATAGGACAGGGGGACGAGCAGTACTTC. This chain uses TRBV29-1 with TRBJ2-7; 10 bases match TRBD1. The CDR3 contains 13 residues. In germline, CDR1 is SQVTM, CDR2 ANQGSEA. V gave up 2 bases and J gave up 5 bases; unmatched junction bases: 3.

The chain combines TRBV27 with TRBJ1-2; tentative D call: TRBD1 (6 bases). V was shortened by 5 bases and J by 4 bases, with 11 bases between the two germline ends. Germline V gene data show CDR1 as MNHEY and CDR2 as SMNVEV (reference sequence). This CDR3 contains 13 residues. For the CDR3, the DNA is TGTGCCAGCAGTACACAGGGTACCTATGGCTACACCTTC. Amino acids: CASSTQGTYGYTF.

This clone was recorded once. The CDR3 nucleotides are TGTGCCAGCACCGGAACAGGGGCCGGGTACGAGCAGTACTTC. Its protein product is CASTGTGAGYEQYF. J is TRBJ2-7 and V is TRBV28; TRBD1 agrees at 7 bases. After removal of 7 bases from V and 4 bases from J, the junction contained 10 bases not matched to a gene. CDR1 and CDR2 from the germline V gene are MDHEN and SYDVKM. The CDR3 has 14 residues.

V usage is TRBV25-1 and J usage is TRBJ1-1; D uncertain. The germline V gene encodes CDR1 MGHDK and CDR2 SYGVNS. This CDR3 is 11 amino acids long. Trimming shortened V by 7 bases and J by 4 bases, and 7 bases separated the two germline ends. The DNA for the CDR3 is TGTGCCAGCAAAAGAGGCACTGAAGCTTTCTTT. It yields the protein CASKRGTEAFF. Complete variable domain (other parts from reference TRBV25-1 and TRBJ1-1): EADIYQTPRYLVIGTGKKITLECSQTMGHDKMYWYQQDPGMELHLIHYSYGVNSTEKGDLSSESTVSRIRTEHFPLTLESARPSHTSQYLCASKRGTEAFFGQGTRLTVV.

The chain carries TRBV7-9 and TRBJ2-2; 8 bases fit TRBD1. The V and J ends lost 6 bases and 3 bases, in that order; junction bases with no gene match: 6. From germline, CDR1 is SEHNR and CDR2 FQNEAQ (reference sequence). The length of the CDR3 is 15 residues. CDR3 coding DNA: TGTGCCAGCAGTTCCCGACAGGGGCACACCGGGGAGCTGTTTTTT. Its protein product is CASSSRQGHTGELFF.

This clone was recorded once. The chain uses TRBV7-3 and TRBJ2-2; 8 positions match TRBD2. Germline CDR1 SGHTA, CDR2 FQGTGA. This CDR3 contains 15 residues. J gave up 5 bases and V 5 bases, and 7 bases lay outside the gene matches. Written as DNA, the CDR3 is TGTGCCAGCAGCATCAGCGGGGGAACGACCGGGGAGCTGTTTTTT. It encodes CASSISGGTTGELFF.

The gene calls are TRBV5-1 and TRBJ1-1; D uncertain. The germline gives CDR1 SGHRS, CDR2 YFSETQ. The CDR3 has 13 residues. Trimming shortened V by 4 bases and J by 1 base, and 8 bases separated the two germline ends. CDR3 sequence (DNA): TGCGCCAGCAGCATAGGGCGGAACACTGAAGCTTTCTTT. Its protein product is CASSIGRNTEAFF.

This CDR3 is CASSETGPNEQFF. CDR3 sequence (DNA): TGTGCCAGCAGTGAAACCGGACCCAATGAGCAGTTCTTC. The chain employs TRBV6-1 and TRBJ2-1; no clear D gene. Trimming took 2 bases from V and 6 from J, leaving 8 bases between them. This CDR3 has 13 amino acids. CDR1 MNHNS and CDR2 SASEGT come from the germline V gene.

V gene TRBV6-5 combines with J gene TRBJ1-2; no clear D. Germline CDR1 MNHEY, CDR2 SVGAGI. V dropped 6 bases and J dropped 5 bases, with 16 bases sitting between them. The CDR3 runs to 14 residues. The CDR3 sequence is CASRRQYILYGYTF. In DNA, the CDR3 is TGTGCCAGCAGAAGACAATATATTCTTTATGGCTACACCTTC.

The table lists this clone with a count of one. The rearrangement links TRBV2 to TRBJ2-6, with TRBD1 matching 11 bases. CDR3 length: 18 amino acids. Germline V gene lookup returns CDR1 SNHLY and CDR2 FYNNEI. The J segment lost 0 bases and the V segment lost 8 bases, leaving 9 bases of the junction unmatched. In nucleotides, the CDR3 is TGTGCCAGCCGTGTTTTGGGGACAGGGGGCTCTGGGGCCAACGTCCTGACTTTC. It encodes CASRVLGTGGSGANVLTF.

The sample holds a few counts of this clone. The chain combines TRBV2 with TRBJ2-6; no clear D. V was shortened by 8 bases and J by 0 bases, with 11 bases between the two germline ends. The CDR3 is 15 residues long. Germline CDR1 reads SNHLY; CDR2 reads FYNNEI. The CDR3 region has the DNA TGTGCCAGCTTGGCGGACGGCTCTGGGGCCAACGTCCTGACTTTC. This translates into CASLADGSGANVLTF.

Concerning this clone itself: This same CDR3 is encoded by further DNA sequences in the sample. The chain joins TRBV18 to TRBJ2-1; D not resolved. The CDR3 contains 16 residues. Germline assignment: CDR1 KGHSH and CDR2 LQKENI. Trimming removed 2 bases from V and 0 bases from J, with 11 bases in between. The CDR3 DNA reads TGTGCCAGCTCACCAAATAGGGCAAGCTCCTACAATGAGCAGTTCTTC. Amino acid sequence: CASSPNRASSYNEQFF.

This clone was detected only once. This chain connects TRBV5-6 to TRBJ2-5, with D maybe TRBD1 (5 bases). Germline assignment: CDR1 SGHDT and CDR2 YYEEEE. V was shortened by 4 bases and J by 4 bases, with 11 bases between the two germline ends. The length of the CDR3 is 13 residues. CDR3 sequence (DNA): TGTGCCAGCAGCAGCCAGGGTTTAGAGACCCAGTACTTC. It translates to CASSSQGLETQYF. Full variable domain (rest looked up from reference TRBV5-6 and TRBJ2-5): DAGVTQSPTHLIKTRGQQVTLRCSPKSGHDTVSWYQQALGQGPQFIFQYYEEEERQRGNFPDRFSGHQFPNYSSELNVNALLLGDSALYLCASSSQGLETQYFGPGTRLLVL.

The CDR3 sequence is CASSWGPTSNEQYF. CDR3 DNA: TGTGCCAGCAGCTGGGGCCCGACTAGTAACGAGCAGTACTTC. V is TRBV5-4 and J is TRBJ2-7; possible D gene TRBD2, 6 bases. CDR1 SGHNT and CDR2 YYREEE come from the germline V gene (reference sequence). The CDR3 has 14 amino acids. Trimming took 3 bases from V and 5 from J, leaving 15 bases between them.

This sequence joins TRBV9 and TRBJ2-2; a possible D gene is TRBD1 (6 bases). Trimming stripped 0 bases from V and 4 bases from J, with 7 bases between. Germline loops: CDR1 SGDLS, CDR2 YYNGEE. The CDR3 totals 14 residues. The CDR3 loop reads CASSVGGPTGELFF. The CDR3 DNA is TGTGCCAGCAGCGTAGGGGGGCCCACCGGGGAGCTGTTTTTT.

This clone appeared a few times. V and J are TRBV29-1 and TRBJ2-5, with D maybe TRBD2 (6 bases). Trimming removed 3 bases at V and 5 bases at J, with 10 bases between. Germline CDR1 SQVTM, CDR2 ANQGSEA. CDR3 size: 12 residues. Here the CDR3 DNA reads TGCAGCGTTGATGATGGGGGGGAGACCCAGTACTTC. It specifies CSVDDGGETQYF.

This clone was counted once. The V gene is TRBV7-3, the J gene TRBJ1-1; D ambiguous. The germline V and J ends were trimmed by 5 bases and 3 bases, with 10 bases remaining between them. CDR1 and CDR2 (germline): SGHTA, FQGTGA. The CDR3 is 13 residues long. The CDR3 sequence: CASSLQADTEAFF. The CDR3 DNA is TGTGCCAGCAGCCTCCAGGCGGACACTGAAGCTTTCTTT.

The chain links TRBV7-6 to TRBJ2-1; D is unclear. The germline CDR1 and CDR2 sequences are SGHVS and FNYEAQ. The V end lost 2 bases, the J end lost 4 bases, and 18 bases lay between the germline ends. The CDR3 loop spans 17 amino acids. Written as DNA, the CDR3 is TGTGCCAGCAGCTTACGGTACCGTAATTCGGCGTACAATGAGCAGTTCTTC. Protein product: CASSLRYRNSAYNEQFF.

In its sample, this clone was seen a few times. The chain recombines TRBV3-1 (or the pseudogene TRBV3-2) with TRBJ1-1; D possibly corresponds to TRBD1 (5 bases). Per germline, CDR1 LGHDT and CDR2 YNNKEL (reference sequence). Trimming left V 7 bases short and J 4 bases short, with 13 bases between. The CDR3 loop spans 13 amino acids. CDR3 nucleotide sequence: TGTGCCAGCACCCTCGGCGGGGCCACTGAAGCTTTCTTT. As protein: CASTLGGATEAFF.